This T cell receptor beta chain came from a study of CD8 T cells in Susac syndrome. Reverse transcription used about 0.45 to 1 ug RNA and random hexamers. TCRdb itself ran the immunoSEQ multiplex PCR reads through MiXCR, one entry per CDR3 protein. The data contain roughly 150,000 distinct CDR3 sequences, roughly 94% of them singletons. Germline CDR1 SNHLY, CDR2 FYNNEI. V was clipped by 3 bases and J by 6 bases, with 16 bases between them. The CDR3 covers 15 residues. The sample holds one count of this clonotype. Source material: CD8+ T cells from PBMCs. The chain combines TRBV2 with TRBJ2-3, with D unresolved. This clonotype originated in a human donor with Susac syndrome. This CDR3 reads CASSDGEGRADTQYF. The CDR3 DNA is TGTGCCAGCAGTGACGGCGAAGGCCGGGCGGATACGCAGTATTTT.